The 17 T cell receptor beta chains reported below all come from one sample, sequenced in a study of T-cell memory formation after mild COVID-19. One entry per CDR3 protein results from TCRdb running MiXCR on the 5' RACE reads. The sample has about 340,000 distinct CDR3 sequences, approximately 15% seen once. The sample comprised PBMCs or a T cell subset sorted from them (not recorded which). The receptors were sampled from a man in his late teens or twenties who had mild COVID-19 (a few samples of this study predate the infection). Cell type and time point are not known.

This clonotype was seen a few times. The chain recombines TRBV4-2 with TRBJ1-5; D gene uncertain. Per the germline V gene, CDR1 is LGHNA and CDR2 is YNFKEQ. Trimming removed 3 bases from V and 6 bases from J, with 12 bases in between. The CDR3 sequence is 14 residues long. CDR3 DNA: TGTGCCAGCAGCCAGTCGGAAGGCACTCAGCCCCAGCATTTT. Translated: CASSQSEGTQPQHF.

V and J are TRBV2 and TRBJ2-7; tentatively, D is TRBD1 (5 bases). The length of the CDR3 is 13 residues. Germline V lookup: CDR1 SNHLY, CDR2 FYNNEI. Trimming took 8 bases from V and 2 from J, leaving 13 bases between them. The CDR3 nucleotides read TGTGCCAGCTGCAGGGAAGTGGCCTACGAGCAGTACGTC. This sequence encodes CASCREVAYEQYV.

This clonotype was picked up a small number of times. This chain uses TRBV5-1 with TRBJ2-6; D is unresolved. This CDR3 is 16 amino acids long. Trimming left V 1 base short and J 2 bases short, with 10 bases between. Germline CDR1 SGHRS, CDR2 YFSETQ. CDR3 in DNA: TGCGCCAGCAGCTTGAGGTATCTGGCTGGGGCCAACGTCCTGACTTTC. Its translation: CASSLRYLAGANVLTF.

CDR3 bases: TGCAGTGCTAGGAAGAGCGGGGGGGACACCGGGGAGCTGTTTTTT. Its protein product is CSARKSGGDTGELFF. The chain links TRBV20-1 to TRBJ2-2, with TRBD2 matching over 10 bases. Per germline, CDR1 DFQATT and CDR2 SNEGSKA (reference sequence). The CDR3 consists of 15 residues. V shed 3 bases and J 3 bases; nucleotides not matched to a gene: 4.

V is TRBV6-5 and J is TRBJ2-2; D not resolved. Per germline, CDR1 MNHEY and CDR2 SVGAGI. CDR3 length equals 13 residues. Trimming took 0 bases from V and 7 from J, leaving 6 bases between them. The CDR3 nucleotides read TGTGCCAGCAGTTACTCTAATCTCGGGGAGCTGTTTTTT. Its protein product is CASSYSNLGELFF.

This chain uses TRBV7-9 with TRBJ1-5; perhaps TRBD1 as D (5 bases). Trimming left V 4 bases short and J 6 bases short, with 7 bases between. Germline CDR1 is SEHNR and CDR2 is FQNEAQ (reference sequence). The CDR3 extends over 12 amino acids. This chain's CDR3 is CASSSGIQPQHF. Written as DNA, the CDR3 is TGTGCCAGCAGCTCAGGGATTCAGCCCCAGCATTTT.

The CDR3 DNA reads TGTGCCAGCAGACCACCGGACAGGGGCTACGAGCAGTACTTC. Its translation is CASRPPDRGYEQYF. This chain connects TRBV7-9 to TRBJ2-7; 9 bases agree with TRBD1. Germline V lookup: CDR1 SEHNR, CDR2 FQNEAQ (reference sequence). The CDR3 sequence is 14 residues long. The V gene end was trimmed by 6 bases and the J gene end by 3 bases; junction bases not matched to a gene: 6.

This clonotype was counted once. The V call is TRBV15, the J call TRBJ1-4; tentatively, D is TRBD1 (5 bases). Trimming took 2 bases from V and 7 from J, leaving 8 bases between them. The germline V gene has CDR1 LNHNV and CDR2 YYDKDF (reference sequence). There are 13 residues in the CDR3. The CDR3 protein is CATSRIRGEKLFF. The CDR3 DNA reads TGTGCCACCAGCAGAATTAGGGGTGAAAAACTGTTTTTT.

The chain combines TRBV6-2 or TRBV6-3 with TRBJ2-6; possibly TRBD1 for D (5 bases). Germline V gene data show CDR1 as MNHEY and CDR2 as SVGEGT. This CDR3 spans 14 amino acids. The V and J ends lost 8 bases and 0 bases respectively, with 8 bases between them. The CDR3 region is CASDSSSGANVLTF. The CDR3 DNA follows: TGTGCCAGCGACAGTAGCTCTGGGGCCAACGTCCTGACTTTC.

The V gene is TRBV12-3 or TRBV12-4, the J gene TRBJ2-4, with D perhaps TRBD1 or TRBD2 (5 bases each). This CDR3 region has 13 residues. V gave up 7 bases and J gave up 6 bases, with 13 bases separating them. The CDR3 DNA is TGTGCCAGCACCAGATGGGACCTAAACATTCAGTACTTC. It translates to CASTRWDLNIQYF.

This clonotype came up many times. The chain has TRBV4-3 and TRBJ2-6; tentatively, D is TRBD2 (5 bases). Trimming took 1 base from V and 4 from J, leaving 11 bases between them. Germline lookup yields CDR1 LGHNA and CDR2 YSLEER. The CDR3 has 16 residues. The CDR3 loop reads CASSQVRETGANVLTF. The DNA for the CDR3 is TGCGCCAGCAGCCAAGTGAGGGAAACAGGGGCCAACGTCCTGACTTTC.

The chain is built from TRBV4-2 and TRBJ2-4; 7 bases match TRBD1. Trimming at V came to 4 bases and at J to 1 base, leaving 7 bases not matched to a gene. The CDR3 totals 16 residues. Germline V CDR1 and CDR2: LGHNA, YNFKEQ. The CDR3 protein is CASSPRGSMAKNIQYF. CDR3 DNA sequence: TGTGCCAGCAGCCCCAGGGGGTCTATGGCCAAAAACATTCAGTACTTC.

This clonotype was seen a handful of times. The chain carries TRBV27 and TRBJ1-1; D gene uncertain. Per germline, CDR1 MNHEY and CDR2 SMNVEV (reference sequence). Trimming stripped 4 bases from V and 4 bases from J, with 16 bases between. There are 15 residues in the CDR3. Written as DNA, the CDR3 is TGTGCCAGCAGTTACCGGGGAGGGAAAGGCACTGAAGCTTTCTTT. Residues: CASSYRGGKGTEAFF.

This clonotype was observed a few times. V and J are TRBV4-3 and TRBJ2-3, with 7 bases matching TRBD2. V shed 3 bases, J shed 0 bases, and the junction held 9 bases outside the gene matches. Germline CDR1 and CDR2: LGHNA and YSLEER. The CDR3 is 17 amino acids. CDR3 in amino acids: CASSHRPGGGSTDTQYF. The CDR3 coding sequence is TGCGCCAGCAGCCATCGCCCGGGCGGGGGTAGCACAGATACGCAGTATTTT.

At least ten counts were recorded for this clonotype. The chain combines TRBV5-1 with TRBJ2-3, with D possibly TRBD2 on 6 matching bases. This CDR3 comprises 16 residues. Looked up from germline, CDR1 is SGHRS and CDR2 is YFSETQ. Trimming removed 5 bases at V and 0 bases at J, with 16 bases between. Written as DNA, the CDR3 is TGCGCCAGCAGACCCGGAGGGGCGGCTAGCACAGATACGCAGTATTTT. Its translation: CASRPGGAASTDTQYF.

J is TRBJ1-5 and V is TRBV7-2; D remains unclear. The germline V and J ends were trimmed by 4 bases and 5 bases, with 9 bases remaining between them. The CDR3 spans 13 residues. Germline values: CDR1 SGHTA, CDR2 FQGNSA. For the CDR3, the DNA is TGTGCCAGCAGCTCTCAGATCTATCAGCCCCAGCATTTT. It translates to CASSSQIYQPQHF.

This clonotype was detected a few times. The chain couples TRBV29-1 to TRBJ2-3; D is undetermined. The CDR3 runs 13 residues. The germline gives CDR1 SQVTM, CDR2 ANQGSEA. Trimming shortened V by 5 bases and J by 0 bases, and 9 bases separated the two germline ends. The CDR3 is CSVRAASTDTQYF. CDR3 coding DNA: TGCAGCGTTCGGGCAGCTAGCACAGATACGCAGTATTTT.